The clone carrying this T cell receptor (beta chain) was seen ten or more times. The data are from a study of molecular identifiers for immune sequencing clone quantification. V was trimmed by 1 base and J by 7 bases, leaving 7 bases between them. The CDR3 runs 12 residues. CDR1 is DFQATT and CDR2 is SNEGSKA in the germline V gene (reference sequence). Via MiXCR, TCRdb re-called the PCR reads, giving one row per CDR3 protein. The sample includes about half a million distinct CDR3 sequences, roughly 25% of them seen just once. The V call is TRBV20-1, the J call TRBJ2-2, with D possibly being TRBD2 (5 bases). The sequenced material came from naive CD8+ T cells from blood, with Jurkat cell RNA spiked in. Documented subset: FACS-sorted CD8+CD4-CCR7+CD45RA+ naive T cells. This sequence was found in a human donor in good health. Some libraries in this study had Jurkat cell RNA spiked in. CDR3: CSARGGYGELFF. The CDR3 bases are TGCAGTGCTAGAGGAGGGTACGGGGAGCTGTTTTTT.